Sequencing of this TCR beta chain was carried out in a study of T-cell reconstitution after alpha-beta-depleted transplantation in children. Library preparation (for TCRbeta) was performed with unique molecular identifiers. A single record per CDR3 protein comes from TCRdb applying MiXCR to the PCR reads. The table includes about 500,000 distinct CDR3 sequences, approximately 30% detected once. The CDR3 extends over 14 amino acids. Germline lookup yields CDR1 DFQATT and CDR2 SNEGSKA (reference sequence). The V gene end was trimmed by 6 bases and the J gene end by 4 bases; junction bases not matched to a gene: 9.

The receptor was derived from a human donor who donated a stem cell graft to a child with aplastic anemia. V usage is TRBV20-1 and J usage is TRBJ2-1, with TRBD1 identical over 7 bases. Here the sequenced sample was PBMCs from the stem cell graft donor, taken from the stem cell graft. The CDR3 reads CSAGQGDPYNEQFF. The CDR3 DNA sequence: TGCAGTGCCGGCCAGGGGGACCCTTACAATGAGCAGTTCTTC.